This TCR beta chain appears in the sequencing data of a study of CD8+ T cells in alopecia areata. Study at large: The tofacitinib course ran for 6 to 18 months and was followed by 6 months off drug. Study-wide findings and caveats: Tofacitinib significantly brought down scalp clonality and expanded CD8+ clones among top 100.

As for treatment: oral pan-JAK inhibitor, 5-10 mg twice daily. A note on this clone: Antigen unknown.

cDNA prepared by RNA extraction and subsequent reverse transcription served as the template for sequencing. Assay: immunoSEQ multiplex PCR; the TCRdb copy retains only in-frame clones and omits some. This table has about 190,000 clones, under 70% appearing once. Germline V CDR1 and CDR2: SGHVS, FQNEAQ. V shed 1 base and J shed 7 bases, with 13 bases lying between them. The CDR3 is 14 amino acids. The sample consisted of CD4+ T cells sorted from blood, taken at week 4, from a patient treated with tofacitinib. This TCR was sampled from a human donor with alopecia areata. The genes are TRBV7-8 and TRBJ2-5; D is uncertain. The CDR3 loop is CASSLGSDRPTQYF. CDR3 bases: TGTGCCAGCAGCTTAGGTTCCGACCGCCCGACCCAGTACTTC.